This entry concerns a single T cell receptor (beta chain). Libraries were prepared by immunoSEQ multiplex PCR; TCRdb keeps only in-frame clonotypes and omits some of them. The table lists about 260,000 clones, more than 85% of them singletons, with under 3% in the top ten. The sample belongs to a study of blood T cell repertoires in COVID-19. Study context: From the United States, Italy and Spain came samples of acute and convalescent COVID-19. Nucleic acid was either cDNA or gDNA, and it came from T cells, B-cell-depleted T cells, or PBMCs.

Enrolled during active infection, Seattle patients were then followed longitudinally. This receptor was obtained from a person aged 18 to 30 with COVID-19, enrolled during active disease. Sequences were obtained from peripheral blood.

CDR3 loop: CASSPEGAGELFF. The CDR3 bases are TGTGCCAGCAGCCCCGAGGGCGCCGGGGAGCTGTTTTTT. This rearrangement joins TRBV7-8 to TRBJ2-2; maybe TRBD2 (5 bases). In germline, CDR1 is SGHVS, CDR2 FQNEAQ. CDR3 size: 13 residues. Trimming took off 5 bases at V and 6 bases at J, with 10 bases between the two ends.